Listed below are T cell receptor beta chains from one sample, sequenced in a study of human T cells and chemical hapten exposure. TCRdb re-derived calls from the 5' RACE reads in MiXCR, one entry per CDR3 protein. The sample carries about 140,000 distinct CDR3 sequences, roughly 4.1% recorded once. All receptors come from a female donor in good health. CDR3s include the opening cysteine and the closing phenylalanine or tryptophan. The D gene is left open where the match is weak. The size of a clone is reported for some rows only, either as once, few or many, or as a class for expanded clones.

abundance,v_gene,d_gene,j_gene,CDR3nt,CDR3aa
many,TRBV27,TRBD1,TRBJ2-3,TGTGCCAGCAGTTCCCCGACAGGGTCGCAGTATTTT,CASSSPTGSQYF
many,TRBV7-2,.,TRBJ2-1,TGTGCCAGCAGCTTAAGGGGGGCGCCGAGCTCCTACAATGAGCAGTTCTTC,CASSLRGAPSSYNEQFF
many,TRBV14,.,TRBJ1-2,TGTGCCAGCAGCCAAGGGCAGAGAATAGATGGCTACACCTTC,CASSQGQRIDGYTF
few,TRBV7-9,.,TRBJ2-5,TGTGCCAGCAGCTTAGGGGGACCGAATGACCAAGAGACCCAGTACTTC,CASSLGGPNDQETQYF
many,TRBV7-9,TRBD1,TRBJ2-1,TGTGCCAGCAGGGGGACAGGGGCCAGTCCCCCTTTGAACAATGAGCAGTTCTTC,CASRGTGASPPLNNEQFF
many,TRBV5-4,TRBD1,TRBJ2-1,TGTGCCAGCAGCTGGGACAGCCTAGCCTACAATGAGCAGTTCTTC,CASSWDSLAYNEQFF
many,TRBV2,.,TRBJ1-3,TGTGCCAGCAGGCCGGGGACCCTTTACTGGGACACCATATATTTT,CASRPGTLYWDTIYF
many,TRBV7-2,TRBD2,TRBJ2-3,TGTGCCAGCAGCTTTTCGGGACTAGCGAGCACAGATACGCAGTATTTT,CASSFSGLASTDTQYF
many,TRBV12-3/TRBV12-4,.,TRBJ1-2,TGTGCCAGCAGTTTCAGTCCGAGCTATGGCTACACCTTC,CASSFSPSYGYTF
many,TRBV3-1,TRBD2,TRBJ2-7,TGTGCCAGCAGCCAAGATATGGGACTAGGGGAGCAGTACTTC,CASSQDMGLGEQYF
many,TRBV19,TRBD1,TRBJ2-5,TGTGCCAGTAAGGACAGGGGGCAGGAGACCCAGTACTTC,CASKDRGQETQYF
.,TRBV9,.,TRBJ1-1,TGTGCCAGCAGCGTTGGGTCGGCGACTGAAGCTTTCTTT,CASSVGSATEAFF
many,TRBV2,.,TRBJ1-5,TGTGCCAGCAGTCTAACAGGGTTGGGCAATCAGCCCCAGCATTTT,CASSLTGLGNQPQHF
many,TRBV5-5,.,TRBJ2-7,TGTGCCAGCAGCTTGGTGGCGTCAGTAGGCGAGCAGTACTTC,CASSLVASVGEQYF
.,TRBV4-2,TRBD2,TRBJ2-5,TGTGCCAGCAGCCAAGATAAAGCGGCTAGCGGGGGGATGCGGGAGACCCAGTACTTC,CASSQDKAASGGMRETQYF
.,TRBV12-3/TRBV12-4,.,TRBJ2-3,TGTGCCAGCAGTTTAGAACGGACAAGCACAGATACGCAGTATTTT,CASSLERTSTDTQYF
many,TRBV20-1,.,TRBJ1-5,TGCAGTGCTAGAGTTACAGGCATGGGGCCCCAGCATTTT,CSARVTGMGPQHF
many,TRBV5-4,.,TRBJ1-3,TGTGCCAGCAGCTTGAAGGGGTCGGCTGGAAACACCATATATTTT,CASSLKGSAGNTIYF
few,TRBV25-1,TRBD1,TRBJ2-7,TGTGCCAGCCAGGCCCCGGGACAGGGGGCCGTCGAGCAGTACTTC,CASQAPGQGAVEQYF
many,TRBV20-1,.,TRBJ1-1,TGCAGTGCTAGAGATATATTAAAGGGGGGGCCAGCTTTCTTT,CSARDILKGGPAFF
many,TRBV7-7,.,TRBJ2-5,TGTGCCAGCAGCTCATATACAGGTTCGGAGACCCAGTACTTC,CASSSYTGSETQYF
many,TRBV20-1,.,TRBJ1-1,TGCAGTGCCTCGGGAGGGTACACTGAAGCTTTCTTT,CSASGGYTEAFF
many,TRBV7-2,.,TRBJ2-1,TGTGCCAGCAGCTTAGAGCAGAACTACCTCAATGAGCAGTTCTTC,CASSLEQNYLNEQFF
many,TRBV28,TRBD1,TRBJ1-4,TGTGCCAGCAGCCCACAGGGGGCGCGGGGTGAAAAACTGTTTTTT,CASSPQGARGEKLFF
.,TRBV12-3/TRBV12-4,TRBD1,TRBJ1-6,TGTGCCAGCAGTTTTAGGACAGGGCAAAATTCACCCCTCCACTTT,CASSFRTGQNSPLHF
few,TRBV3-1,TRBD1,TRBJ1-5,TGTGCCAGCAGCCAAGGTGTCACAGGGGATCAGCCCCAGCATTTT,CASSQGVTGDQPQHF
few,TRBV20-1,.,TRBJ1-6,TGCAGTGCTGGCCGATGGCAGGTGAATAATTCACCCCTCCACTTT,CSAGRWQVNNSPLHF
few,TRBV3-1,.,TRBJ1-4,TGTGCCAGCGCGAATCGAGGGACTAATGAAAAACTGTTTTTT,CASANRGTNEKLFF
.,TRBV7-2,TRBD2,TRBJ2-3,TGTGCCAGCAGCTTAGACTTTGCGGGGGGGCGCGCAAATACGCAGTATTTT,CASSLDFAGGRANTQYF